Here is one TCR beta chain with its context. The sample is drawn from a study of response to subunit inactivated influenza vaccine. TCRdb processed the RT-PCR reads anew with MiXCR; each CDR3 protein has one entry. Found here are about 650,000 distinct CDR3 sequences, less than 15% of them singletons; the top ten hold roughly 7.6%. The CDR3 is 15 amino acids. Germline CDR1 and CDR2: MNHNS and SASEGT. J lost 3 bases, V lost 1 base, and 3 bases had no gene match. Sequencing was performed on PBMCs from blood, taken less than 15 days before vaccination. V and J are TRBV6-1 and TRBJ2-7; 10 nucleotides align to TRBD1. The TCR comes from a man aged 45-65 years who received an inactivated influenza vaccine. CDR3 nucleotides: TGTGCCAGCAGTGAAGGGACAGGGGGTTTCTACGAGCAGTACTTC. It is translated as CASSEGTGGFYEQYF.